The next 17 T cell receptor beta chains were all read from a single sample in a study of blood T cell repertoires in COVID-19 (dated by TCRdb to 2020 to 2021). The protocol used for the library was the immunoSEQ multiplex PCR assay. TCRdb obtained this table from immuneACCESS and retained in-frame rearrangements with V and J assigned. These tables miss some clones; where compared with another copy, unresolved V genes account for less than half of the shortfall, and the remainder is unexplained. For this sample the table gives about 130,000 clones, of which around 83% were detected only once. The top ten clonotypes cover over 2.5% of the sample. What was sequenced was peripheral blood. Source of these receptors: a woman at least 80 years old with acute or convalescent COVID-19.

This chain uses TRBV6-6 with TRBJ1-2; D is undetermined. The germline V gene has CDR1 MNHNY and CDR2 SVGAGI (reference sequence). The CDR3 spans 14 residues. V was trimmed by 6 bases and J by 0 bases, leaving 11 bases between them. Written as DNA, the CDR3 is TGTGCCAGCAGCTCCGCAGTTTCTAACTATGGCTACACCTTC. It translates to CASSSAVSNYGYTF.

This chain uses TRBV7-2 with TRBJ1-4, with D possibly being TRBD1 (5 bases). The V gene's germline CDR1 is SGHTA and CDR2 FQGNSA. The V gene lost 6 bases and the J gene lost 3 bases, with 20 bases spanning the gap. The CDR3 extends over 17 amino acids. The CDR3 DNA reads TGTGCCAGCAGTCCATTGCCCAGGGCGATGCCTAATGAAAAACTGTTTTTT. Translating it yields CASSPLPRAMPNEKLFF.

V is TRBV7-9 and J is TRBJ1-1; D not resolved. Trimming took off 5 bases at V and 4 bases at J, with 17 bases between the two ends. The CDR3 extends over 15 amino acids. Germline CDR1 SEHNR, CDR2 FQNEAQ (reference sequence). Here the CDR3 DNA reads TGTGCCAGCAGCCTGGGGAGATCTGGGAGCACTGAAGCTTTCTTT. It is translated as CASSLGRSGSTEAFF.

A word on this clone: Additional DNA sequences in this sample encode the identical CDR3. The rearrangement uses TRBV11-2 and TRBJ1-5; D is unresolved. Germline CDR1 reads SGHAT; CDR2 reads FQNNGV. The length of the CDR3 is 13 residues. V shed 3 bases and J shed 2 bases, with 5 bases lying between them. The CDR3 here is CASSFGGNQPQHF. CDR3 coding DNA: TGTGCCAGCAGCTTCGGTGGCAATCAGCCCCAGCATTTT.

This rearrangement joins TRBV5-1 to TRBJ2-7; the D gene is possibly TRBD1 (5 bases). V lost 0 bases and J 3 bases, leaving 19 bases between the germline ends. CDR3 length: 17 amino acids. Germline V gene sequence: CDR1 SGHRS, CDR2 YFSETQ. The CDR3 loop reads CASSLVGAGSMDYEQYF. CDR3 DNA: TGCGCCAGCAGCTTGGTTGGGGCAGGGTCAATGGACTACGAGCAGTACTTC.

This clone occurred a few times. The rearrangement uses TRBV19 and TRBJ1-2; 7 bases match TRBD1. Germline CDR1 is LNHDA and CDR2 is SQIVND (reference sequence). This CDR3 is built from 13 residues. The V segment lost 4 bases and the J segment 9 bases; nucleotides outside the gene matches: 8. The CDR3 loop is CASSNRDRYRYTF. CDR3 DNA: TGTGCCAGTAGTAACCGGGACAGATACCGCTACACCTTC.

This rearrangement joins TRBV6-2 or TRBV6-3 to TRBJ2-7; D not resolved. V gave up 3 bases and J gave up 2 bases, with 8 bases separating them. This CDR3 contains 13 residues. Germline V lookup: CDR1 MNHEY, CDR2 SVGEGT. The CDR3 region is CASSYGATYEQYF. The DNA of the CDR3 is TGTGCCAGCAGTTATGGAGCAACCTACGAGCAGTACTTC.

This chain uses TRBV5-1 with TRBJ1-3; TRBD1 aligns across 9 bases. V lost 4 bases, J lost 2 bases, and 10 bases stayed unmatched. The CDR3 covers 17 residues. CDR1 is SGHRS and CDR2 is YFSETQ in the germline V gene. Here the CDR3 DNA reads TGCGCCAGCAGCCTGGGTGGACAGGGGATCGCTGGAAACACCATATATTTT. This translates into CASSLGGQGIAGNTIYF.

Written as DNA, the CDR3 is TGTGCCAGCAGTTACGTTAGACAGGCGAACACTGAAGCTTTCTTT. The encoded protein is CASSYVRQANTEAFF. The genes are TRBV6-5 and TRBJ1-1; possibly TRBD1 for D (6 bases). This CDR3 has 15 residues. V gave up 2 bases and J gave up 1 base, with 11 bases separating them. Germline loops: CDR1 MNHEY, CDR2 SVGAGI.

The chain links TRBV7-2 to TRBJ2-5, with D maybe TRBD2 (6 bases). V dropped 4 bases and J dropped 7 bases, with 16 bases sitting between them. The CDR3 length is 14 residues. Germline V gene data show CDR1 as SGHTA and CDR2 as FQGNSA. The CDR3 here is CASSSAGRGGTQYF. CDR3 coding DNA: TGTGCCAGCAGCTCGGCGGGGCGTGGGGGGACCCAGTACTTC.

CDR3 sequence: CASSTVYGSAYGYTF. CDR3 coding DNA: TGTGCCAGCTCCACGGTATACGGGTCCGCCTATGGCTACACCTTC. This chain links TRBV18 with TRBJ1-2, with D uncertain. The length of the CDR3 is 15 residues. Germline V gene lookup returns CDR1 KGHSH and CDR2 LQKENI. V dropped 6 bases and J dropped 4 bases, with 18 bases sitting between them.

The rearrangement uses TRBV15 and TRBJ2-1, with TRBD1 identical over 8 bases. Trimming removed 0 bases from V and 9 bases from J; junction bases left unmatched: 10. The CDR3 covers 16 residues. Germline V gene lookup returns CDR1 LNHNV and CDR2 YYDKDF (reference sequence). The chain's CDR3 is CATSRDRGNRGSEQFF. The CDR3 DNA is TGTGCCACCAGCAGAGATAGGGGGAACAGGGGGTCTGAGCAGTTCTTC.

This clone was found a few times. V and J are TRBV6-4 and TRBJ2-3; 9 bases fit TRBD1. The CDR3 extends over 13 amino acids. The germline gives CDR1 MRHNA, CDR2 SNTAGT. V dropped 4 bases and J dropped 5; count of bases not matched to a gene: 1. The CDR3 reads CASSGQGGDTQYF. CDR3 sequence (DNA): TGTGCCAGCAGTGGACAGGGGGGAGATACGCAGTATTTT.

This chain uses TRBV5-5 with TRBJ1-3, with D tentatively TRBD1 (6 bases). Trimming pared 1 base from V and 4 bases from J, leaving 12 bases between. This CDR3 spans 15 amino acids. Germline lookup yields CDR1 SGHKS and CDR2 YYEKEE (reference sequence). The CDR3 region is CASSLHRAGGNTIYF. CDR3 nucleotide sequence: TGTGCCAGCAGCTTGCACAGGGCTGGAGGAAACACCATATATTTT.

V and J are TRBV15 and TRBJ1-5; D is possibly TRBD1 (5 bases). V was trimmed by 4 bases and J by 0 bases, leaving 7 bases between them. Germline-derived CDR1 and CDR2 are LNHNV and YYDKDF (reference sequence). The CDR3 totals 14 residues. In DNA form, the CDR3 reads TGTGCCACCAGCACAGGGTATAGCAATCAGCCCCAGCATTTT. It yields the protein CATSTGYSNQPQHF. Together with reference TRBV15 and TRBJ1-5, the CDR3 gives the full variable domain: DAMVIQNPRYQVTQFGKPVTLSCSQTLNHNVMYWYQQKSSQAPKLLFHYYDKDFNNEADTPDNFQSRRPNTSFCFLDIRSPGLGDTAMYLCATSTGYSNQPQHFGDGTRLSIL.

CDR3 DNA sequence: TGCAGCGTTCTACAGGGAAGGGGGTCTAATGAAAAACTGTTTTTT. Protein product: CSVLQGRGSNEKLFF. This sequence joins TRBV29-1 and TRBJ1-4; D is perhaps TRBD1 (6 bases). This CDR3 spans 15 amino acids. The V gene lost 5 bases and the J gene lost 3 bases, with 16 bases spanning the gap. The germline V gene has CDR1 SQVTM and CDR2 ANQGSEA.

This chain uses TRBV7-3 with TRBJ2-1, with D perhaps TRBD2 (5 bases). The V end lost 4 bases, the J end lost 2 bases, and 15 bases lay between the germline ends. The CDR3 is 16 residues long. Germline V gene lookup returns CDR1 SGHTA and CDR2 FQGTGA. CDR3 amino acids: CASSSSRGTPYNEQFF. CDR3 in DNA: TGTGCCAGCAGCTCCTCCCGGGGTACCCCCTACAATGAGCAGTTCTTC.